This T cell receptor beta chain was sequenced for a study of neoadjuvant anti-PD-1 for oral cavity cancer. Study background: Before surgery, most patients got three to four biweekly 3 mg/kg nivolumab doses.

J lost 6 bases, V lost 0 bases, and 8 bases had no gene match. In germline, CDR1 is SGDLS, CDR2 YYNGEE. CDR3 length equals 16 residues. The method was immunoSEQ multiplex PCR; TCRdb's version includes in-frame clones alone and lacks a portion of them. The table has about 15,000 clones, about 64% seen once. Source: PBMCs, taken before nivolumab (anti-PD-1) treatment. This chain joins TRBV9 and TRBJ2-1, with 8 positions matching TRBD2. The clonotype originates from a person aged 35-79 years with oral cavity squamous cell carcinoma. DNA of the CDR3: TGTGCCAGCAGCGTAGAGGAGCGGGAGTTGAGCAATGAGCAGTTCTTC. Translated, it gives CASSVEERELSNEQFF.